This entry lists 8 T cell receptor beta chains sequenced from one sample in a study of T cells after somatic rescue of genetic block. Assay: immunoSEQ multiplex PCR; the TCRdb copy retains only in-frame clones and omits some. In the table there are 100,000 to 120,000 clones, around nine tenths of which are singletons. Sequenced sample: peripheral blood mononuclear cells (PBMCs). The receptors shown here come from a woman aged 18-29 years.

V gene TRBV6-6 combines with J gene TRBJ1-3; possibly TRBD1 for D (5 bases). Between the trimmed V and J ends, which lost 7 bases and 2 bases, there was a span of 18 bases. The CDR3 sequence is 16 residues long. In germline, CDR1 is MNHNY, CDR2 SVGAGI (reference sequence). The CDR3 DNA reads TGTGCCAGCACCTATTCCCCCCAAGGGGCTGGAAACACCATATATTTT. It translates to CASTYSPQGAGNTIYF.

The chain uses TRBV19 and TRBJ2-1; D unclear. The V and J ends lost 6 bases and 4 bases respectively, with 4 bases between them. This CDR3 comprises 11 residues. CDR1 is LNHDA, CDR2 SQIVND, per germline (reference sequence). CDR3 region: CASRVYNEQFF. In DNA form, the CDR3 reads TGTGCCAGTAGGGTTTACAATGAGCAGTTCTTC.

The CDR3 spells CASSLLPGPMNTEAFF. CDR3 in DNA: TGTGCCAGCAGCTTGTTACCAGGCCCCATGAACACTGAAGCTTTCTTT. The chain combines TRBV5-5 with TRBJ1-1, with unresolved D. V was shortened by 1 base and J by 0 bases, with 13 bases between the two germline ends. The CDR3 runs 16 residues. From germline, CDR1 is SGHKS and CDR2 YYEKEE (reference sequence).

J is TRBJ1-1 and V is TRBV12-2; no DNA check was done on the table's D call, TRBD1. TRBV12-2 counts as a pseudogene. The CDR3 is 12 amino acids. CDR3 amino acids: CASRLGTGEAFF. DNA of the CDR3: TGTGCAAGTCGCTTAGGTACAGGCGAAGCTTTCTTT.

This clone was seen more than once but under ten times. This chain uses TRBV28 with TRBJ2-1; D possibly corresponds to TRBD2 (7 bases). The CDR3 consists of 12 residues. Trimming removed 6 bases at V and 8 bases at J, with 11 bases between. Per the germline V gene, CDR1 is MDHEN and CDR2 is SYDVKM. The CDR3 DNA reads as TGTGCCAGCAGGGGGGGGCTTGATGAGCAGTTCTTC. It codes for CASRGGLDEQFF. Drawing the rest from reference TRBV28 and TRBJ2-1, the complete variable domain is DVKVTQSSRYLVKRTGEKVFLECVQDMDHENMFWYRQDPGLGLRLIYFSYDVKMKEKGDIPEGYSVSREKKERFSLILESASTNQTSMYLCASRGGLDEQFFGPGTRLTVL.

This clone was seen a handful of times. The gene calls are TRBV25-1 and TRBJ1-1; D is ambiguous. This CDR3 has 13 amino acids. Trimming shortened V by 5 bases and J by 0 bases, and 7 bases separated the two germline ends. Germline CDR1 and CDR2: MGHDK and SYGVNS. This CDR3 is CASSFSVNTEAFF. CDR3 in DNA: TGTGCCAGCAGTTTTTCAGTGAACACTGAAGCTTTCTTT.

The V call is TRBV5-1, the J call TRBJ2-3; 10 positions match TRBD1. Germline V gene lookup returns CDR1 SGHRS and CDR2 YFSETQ. The CDR3 totals 16 residues. V gave up 0 bases and J gave up 5 bases; unmatched junction bases: 6. The CDR3 loop reads CASSLEDRGPGDTQYF. CDR3 DNA: TGCGCCAGCAGCTTGGAAGACAGGGGGCCGGGAGATACGCAGTATTTT.

The chain employs TRBV29-1 and TRBJ1-2; the D gene is possibly TRBD1 (6 bases). The CDR3 covers 13 residues. Germline loops: CDR1 SQVTM, CDR2 ANQGSEA. V gave up 5 bases and J gave up 2 bases, with 12 bases separating them. For the CDR3, the DNA is TGCAGCGTTCTTGGGAGGGGGAACTATGGCTACACCTTC. It translates to CSVLGRGNYGYTF.